A single TCR beta chain is shown here with its context. These data originate in a study of early T cells in non-severe SARS-CoV-2 infection. TCRdb re-analysed the 5' RACE reads in MiXCR, keeping a single row per CDR3 protein. This sample has under 30,000 distinct CDR3 sequences, with 4.3% found just once. The sequencing sample was made of whole blood. The clonotype originates from an adult who was a healthcare worker with PCR-confirmed SARS-CoV-2 infection or an uninfected control (not recorded which).

The CDR3 DNA is TGTGCCAGCAGCTTCTACGGGCAGGGTTTAATAAAGACCCAGTACTTC. It translates to CASSFYGQGLIKTQYF. The chain couples TRBV7-6 to TRBJ2-5; D is perhaps TRBD1 (5 bases). There are 16 residues in the CDR3. CDR1 SGHVS and CDR2 FNYEAQ come from the germline V gene. With 3 bases removed from V and 6 bases from J, the gap between germline ends came to 20 bases.